This T cell receptor (beta chain) is drawn from a study of T cells in Graves' hyperthyroidism and ophthalmopathy. Study-wide points: Most thyroid clonotypes with frequency above 0.001 were detected in blood.

A note on this clonotype: Its antigen is currently unknown.

Amplification of TCR beta CDR3 regions used RNA as the template. Carried out on the TCR CDR3, a first-round RT-PCR used the HTBI primer set. A single record per CDR3 protein comes from TCRdb applying MiXCR to the multiplex PCR reads. The sample shows hundreds of thousands of distinct CDR3 sequences, approximately 17% of them seen only once. CDR3 length equals 14 residues. The V end lost 1 base, the J end lost 5 bases, and 12 bases lay between the germline ends. Germline V gene sequence: CDR1 DFQATT, CDR2 SNEGSKA (reference sequence). This sequence was found in a woman aged 18-35 years with Graves' ophthalmopathy. V gene TRBV20-1 combines with J gene TRBJ1-3; D unclear. The sample was blood. This chain's CDR3 is CSARVGVERNTIYF. The CDR3 DNA reads as TGCAGTGCTAGAGTTGGCGTGGAGCGAAACACCATATATTTT.